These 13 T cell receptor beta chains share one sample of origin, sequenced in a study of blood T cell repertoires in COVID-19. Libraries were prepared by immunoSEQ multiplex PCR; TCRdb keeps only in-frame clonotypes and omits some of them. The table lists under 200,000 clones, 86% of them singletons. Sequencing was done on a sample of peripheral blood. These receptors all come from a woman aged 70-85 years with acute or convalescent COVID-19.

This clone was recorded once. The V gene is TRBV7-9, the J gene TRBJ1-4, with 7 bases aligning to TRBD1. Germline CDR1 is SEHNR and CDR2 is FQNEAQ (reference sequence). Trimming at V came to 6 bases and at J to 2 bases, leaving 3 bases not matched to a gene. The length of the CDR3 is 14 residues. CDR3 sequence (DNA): TGTGCCAGCAGAGCACAGGGGACTAATGAAAAACTGTTTTTT. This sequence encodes CASRAQGTNEKLFF.

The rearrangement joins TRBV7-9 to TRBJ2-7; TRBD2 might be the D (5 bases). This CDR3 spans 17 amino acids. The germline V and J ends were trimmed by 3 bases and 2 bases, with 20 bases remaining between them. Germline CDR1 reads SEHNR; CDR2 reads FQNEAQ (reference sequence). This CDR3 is CASSFPPYLEAAYEQYF. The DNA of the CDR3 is TGTGCCAGCAGCTTCCCACCGTACCTAGAAGCGGCCTACGAGCAGTACTTC.

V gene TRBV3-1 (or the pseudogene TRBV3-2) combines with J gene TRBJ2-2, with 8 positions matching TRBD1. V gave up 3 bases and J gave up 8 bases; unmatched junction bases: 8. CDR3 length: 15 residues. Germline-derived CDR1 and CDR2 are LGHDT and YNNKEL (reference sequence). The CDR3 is CASSHSDRVSGELFF. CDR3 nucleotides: TGTGCCAGCAGCCATTCGGACAGGGTATCTGGGGAGCTGTTTTTT.

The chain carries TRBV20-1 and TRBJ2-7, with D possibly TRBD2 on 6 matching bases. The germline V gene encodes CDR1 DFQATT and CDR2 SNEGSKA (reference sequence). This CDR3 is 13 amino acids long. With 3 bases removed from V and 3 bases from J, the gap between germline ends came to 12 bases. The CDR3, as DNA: TGCAGTGCTAGTGGGCTAGCGAGCTACGAGCAGTACTTC. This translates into CSASGLASYEQYF.

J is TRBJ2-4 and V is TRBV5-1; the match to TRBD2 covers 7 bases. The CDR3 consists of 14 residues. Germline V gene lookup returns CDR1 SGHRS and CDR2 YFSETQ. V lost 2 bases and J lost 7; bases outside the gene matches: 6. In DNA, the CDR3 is TGCGCCAGCAGCTTTAGCGGGCCGGATAACATTCAGTACTTC. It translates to CASSFSGPDNIQYF. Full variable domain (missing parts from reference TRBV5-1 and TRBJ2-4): KAGVTQTPRYLIKTRGQQVTLSCSPISGHRSVSWYQQTPGQGLQFLFEYFSETQRNKGNFPGRFSGRQFSNSRSEMNVSTLELGDSALYLCASSFSGPDNIQYFGAGTRLSVL.

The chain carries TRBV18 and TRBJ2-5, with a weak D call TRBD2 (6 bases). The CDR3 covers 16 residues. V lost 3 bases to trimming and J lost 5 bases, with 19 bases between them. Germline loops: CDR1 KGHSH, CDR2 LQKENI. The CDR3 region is CASSPARARGMETQYF. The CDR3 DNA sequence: TGTGCCAGCTCACCCGCCAGGGCGCGGGGCATGGAGACCCAGTACTTC.

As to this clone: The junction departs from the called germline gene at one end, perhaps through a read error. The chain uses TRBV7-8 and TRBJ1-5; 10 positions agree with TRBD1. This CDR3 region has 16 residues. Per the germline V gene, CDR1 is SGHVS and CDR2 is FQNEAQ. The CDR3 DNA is TGTGCCAGCAGTTTAGCCGGGACAGGGGGCAATCAGCCCCAGCATTTT. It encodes CASSLAGTGGNQPQHF.

CDR3 region: CASSLQGPAYEQYF. The CDR3 DNA reads TGCGCCAGCAGCTTGCAGGGTCCCGCCTACGAGCAGTACTTC. The chain recombines TRBV5-1 with TRBJ2-7; D is possibly TRBD1 (5 bases). The CDR3 is made up of 14 amino acids. The ends were cut back, 1 base at V and 2 bases at J, with 10 bases in the middle. CDR1 is SGHRS, CDR2 YFSETQ, per germline. Full variable domain (missing parts from reference TRBV5-1 and TRBJ2-7): KAGVTQTPRYLIKTRGQQVTLSCSPISGHRSVSWYQQTPGQGLQFLFEYFSETQRNKGNFPGRFSGRQFSNSRSEMNVSTLELGDSALYLCASSLQGPAYEQYFGPGTRLTVT.

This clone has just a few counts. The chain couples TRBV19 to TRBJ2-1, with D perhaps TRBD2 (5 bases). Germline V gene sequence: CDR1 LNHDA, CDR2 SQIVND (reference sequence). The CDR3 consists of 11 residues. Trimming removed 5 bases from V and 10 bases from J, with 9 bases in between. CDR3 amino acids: CASSWGDEQFF. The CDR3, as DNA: TGTGCCAGTAGTTGGGGAGACGAGCAGTTCTTC. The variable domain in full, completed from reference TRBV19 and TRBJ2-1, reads DGGITQSPKYLFRKEGQNVTLSCEQNLNHDAMYWYRQDPGQGLRLIYYSQIVNDFQKGDIAEGYSVSREKKESFPLTVTSAQKNPTAFYLCASSWGDEQFFGPGTRLTVL.

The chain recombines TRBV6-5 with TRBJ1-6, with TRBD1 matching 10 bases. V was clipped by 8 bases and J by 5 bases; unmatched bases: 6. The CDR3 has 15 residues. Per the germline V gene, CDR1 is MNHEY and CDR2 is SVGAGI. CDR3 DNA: TGTGCCAGCGGTTGGACAGGGGGTAATAATTCACCCCTCCACTTT. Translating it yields CASGWTGGNNSPLHF.

The CDR3 bases are TGTGCCAGCAGTGAACCAAGGAGGACGAACTATGGCTACACCTTC. This sequence encodes CASSEPRRTNYGYTF. This sequence joins TRBV6-1 and TRBJ1-2; D is uncertain. Germline CDR1 is MNHNS and CDR2 is SASEGT. This CDR3 is built from 15 residues. Trimming pared 2 bases from V and 2 bases from J, leaving 12 bases between.

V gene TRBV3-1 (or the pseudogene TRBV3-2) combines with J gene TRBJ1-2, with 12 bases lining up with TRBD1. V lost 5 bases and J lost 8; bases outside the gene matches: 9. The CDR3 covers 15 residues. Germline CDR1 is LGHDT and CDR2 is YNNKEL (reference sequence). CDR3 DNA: TGTGCCAGCAGCGAACGGGACAGGGGGCGCGAGGGCTACACCTTC. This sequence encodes CASSERDRGREGYTF.

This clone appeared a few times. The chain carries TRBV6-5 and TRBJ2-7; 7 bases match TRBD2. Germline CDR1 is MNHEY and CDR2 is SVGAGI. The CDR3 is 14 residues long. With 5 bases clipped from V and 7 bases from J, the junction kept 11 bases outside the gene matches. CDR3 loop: CASSPRRETGEQYF. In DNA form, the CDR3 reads TGTGCCAGCAGTCCGAGGCGGGAGACGGGGGAGCAGTACTTC.